This is a list of T cell receptor beta chains from one sample in a study of blood T cell repertoires in COVID-19. TCRdb's copy holds only in-frame clones and misses some; the assay was immunoSEQ multiplex PCR. Of 290,000 or so clones listed, roughly 85% are singletons. The material sequenced was PBMCs or T cells enriched from blood (not recorded which). The receptor set was obtained from a man aged 35 to 55 who had been exposed to COVID-19. CDR3s include the opening cysteine and the closing phenylalanine or tryptophan. Each record gives: J gene, clone size, D gene, V gene, CDR3 protein, CDR3 DNA. D genes are given only for firm matches. The listing skips clone size in some rows; elsewhere it reads once, few, many or a size class.

j_call: TRBJ1-2; clone_size: once; d_call: NA; v_call: TRBV3-1/TRBV3-2; cdr3_aa: CASSQTDGGGYTF; cdr3_nt: TGTGCCAGCAGCCAAACAGACGGCGGGGGCTACACCTTC
j_call: TRBJ1-5; clone_size: NA; d_call: TRBD1; v_call: TRBV9; cdr3_aa: CASSAGGTGTNQPQHF; cdr3_nt: TGTGCCAGCAGCGCCGGGGGGACAGGCACCAATCAGCCCCAGCATTTT
j_call: TRBJ2-1; clone_size: NA; d_call: NA; v_call: TRBV7-9; cdr3_aa: CASTRDYNEQFF; cdr3_nt: TGTGCCAGCACCCGGGACTACAATGAGCAGTTCTTC
j_call: TRBJ2-1; clone_size: NA; d_call: TRBD2; v_call: TRBV5-1; cdr3_aa: CASRLAGFSSYNEQFF; cdr3_nt: TGCGCCAGCCGACTAGCGGGGTTCTCTTCCTACAATGAGCAGTTCTTC
j_call: TRBJ2-1; clone_size: NA; d_call: NA; v_call: TRBV18; cdr3_aa: CASSPGGARNEQFF; cdr3_nt: TGTGCCAGCTCACCGGGGGGGGCCCGAAATGAGCAGTTCTTC
j_call: TRBJ1-2; clone_size: NA; d_call: NA; v_call: TRBV4-2; cdr3_aa: CASSQDLAGVPDGYTF; cdr3_nt: TGTGCCAGCAGCCAAGATCTTGCCGGGGTCCCTGATGGCTACACCTTC
j_call: TRBJ2-2; clone_size: NA; d_call: TRBD2; v_call: TRBV5-8; cdr3_aa: CASSSRLAGTGELFF; cdr3_nt: TGTGCCAGCAGCTCGAGACTAGCAGGCACCGGGGAGCTGTTTTTT
j_call: TRBJ2-1; clone_size: NA; d_call: NA; v_call: TRBV12-3/TRBV12-4; cdr3_aa: CASSFFGNEQFF; cdr3_nt: TGTGCCAGCAGTTTTTTCGGCAATGAGCAGTTCTTC
j_call: TRBJ2-1; clone_size: NA; d_call: NA; v_call: TRBV24-1; cdr3_aa: CATSDWGSGGEQFF; cdr3_nt: TGTGCCACCAGTGATTGGGGCAGTGGGGGCGAGCAGTTCTTC
j_call: TRBJ2-7; clone_size: NA; d_call: TRBD1; v_call: TRBV5-1; cdr3_aa: CASSLWTGGSYEQYF; cdr3_nt: TGCGCCAGCAGCTTGTGGACAGGGGGTTCCTACGAGCAGTACTTC
j_call: TRBJ2-2; clone_size: NA; d_call: TRBD2; v_call: TRBV24-1; cdr3_aa: CATSDLGLAGAGELFF; cdr3_nt: TGTGCCACCAGTGATTTGGGGCTAGCGGGAGCCGGGGAGCTGTTTTTT
j_call: TRBJ2-7; clone_size: NA; d_call: NA; v_call: TRBV6-6; cdr3_aa: CASSYSRRNTYEQYF; cdr3_nt: TGTGCCAGCAGTTACTCTAGGCGGAATACCTACGAGCAGTACTTC
j_call: TRBJ2-7; clone_size: NA; d_call: NA; v_call: TRBV6-5; cdr3_aa: CASSPRGVGSYEQYF; cdr3_nt: TGTGCCAGCAGTCCCAGGGGAGTGGGCTCCTACGAGCAGTACTTC
j_call: TRBJ1-1; clone_size: NA; d_call: TRBD1; v_call: TRBV4-1; cdr3_aa: CASNSDRDTEAFF; cdr3_nt: TGCGCCAGCAACTCGGACAGGGACACTGAAGCTTTCTTT
j_call: TRBJ2-3; clone_size: NA; d_call: NA; v_call: TRBV11-2; cdr3_aa: CASSWRGTDTQYF; cdr3_nt: TGTGCCAGCAGCTGGAGGGGAACAGATACGCAGTATTTT
j_call: TRBJ2-5; clone_size: NA; d_call: TRBD1; v_call: TRBV19; cdr3_aa: CASSRTGLQETQYF; cdr3_nt: TGTGCCAGTTCTAGGACAGGACTCCAAGAGACCCAGTACTTC
j_call: TRBJ2-5; clone_size: NA; d_call: TRBD2; v_call: TRBV3-1/TRBV3-2; cdr3_aa: CASSQDPPGGSQYF; cdr3_nt: TGTGCCAGCAGCCAAGATCCTCCGGGAGGGAGCCAGTACTTC
j_call: TRBJ1-1; clone_size: few; d_call: NA; v_call: TRBV11-3; cdr3_aa: CASGRAVSLNTEAFF; cdr3_nt: TGTGCGAGTGGCAGGGCAGTATCTTTGAACACTGAAGCTTTCTTT
j_call: TRBJ2-7; clone_size: NA; d_call: TRBD2; v_call: TRBV2; cdr3_aa: CASKSVTSGSGYEQYF; cdr3_nt: TGTGCCAGCAAGTCGGTGACTAGCGGGAGTGGCTACGAGCAGTACTTC
j_call: TRBJ2-3; clone_size: NA; d_call: NA; v_call: TRBV4-1; cdr3_aa: CASSQPERRTRVDTQYF; cdr3_nt: TGCGCCAGCAGCCAACCCGAGAGGAGAACTCGGGTGGATACGCAGTATTTT
j_call: TRBJ1-2; clone_size: NA; d_call: NA; v_call: TRBV19; cdr3_aa: CASITGRVSAGQLQDGYTF; cdr3_nt: TGTGCCAGTATAACGGGCCGGGTGTCGGCAGGGCAGTTACAGGATGGCTACACCTTC
j_call: TRBJ1-2; clone_size: NA; d_call: TRBD1; v_call: TRBV2; cdr3_aa: CASTGQAPGYGYTF; cdr3_nt: TGTGCCAGCACGGGACAGGCCCCTGGCTATGGCTACACCTTC
j_call: TRBJ2-5; clone_size: few; d_call: TRBD2; v_call: TRBV3-1/TRBV3-2; cdr3_aa: CASSQDGLAGKGETQYF; cdr3_nt: TGTGCCAGCAGCCAAGATGGCCTAGCGGGTAAGGGAGAGACCCAGTACTTC
j_call: TRBJ2-3; clone_size: NA; d_call: TRBD1; v_call: TRBV11-3; cdr3_aa: CASAWGQGQDTQYF; cdr3_nt: TGTGCCAGCGCGTGGGGACAGGGTCAAGATACGCAGTATTTT
j_call: TRBJ2-1; clone_size: NA; d_call: TRBD2; v_call: TRBV7-7; cdr3_aa: CASSSRKGGRDNEQFF; cdr3_nt: TGTGCTAGCAGCTCTAGAAAAGGCGGGAGGGACAATGAGCAGTTCTTC
j_call: TRBJ2-7; clone_size: NA; d_call: NA; v_call: TRBV29-1; cdr3_aa: CSVATPYSYEQYF; cdr3_nt: TGCAGCGTTGCGACACCATACTCCTACGAGCAGTACTTC
j_call: TRBJ1-3; clone_size: NA; d_call: NA; v_call: TRBV4-2; cdr3_aa: CASSQDSLGPGVGNTIYF; cdr3_nt: TGTGCCAGCAGCCAAGATTCTTTAGGACCCGGGGTTGGAAACACCATATATTTT
j_call: TRBJ1-1; clone_size: NA; d_call: TRBD1; v_call: TRBV7-9; cdr3_aa: CASSLEGAGTEAFF; cdr3_nt: TGTGCCAGCAGCTTAGAGGGGGCCGGTACTGAAGCTTTCTTT
j_call: TRBJ2-7; clone_size: NA; d_call: TRBD2; v_call: TRBV9; cdr3_aa: CASSVDRTSGGYEQYF; cdr3_nt: TGTGCCAGCAGCGTAGACCGAACTAGCGGGGGCTACGAGCAGTACTTC
j_call: TRBJ1-5; clone_size: NA; d_call: NA; v_call: TRBV6-1; cdr3_aa: CASSERRAQSNQPQHF; cdr3_nt: TGTGCCAGCAGTGAAAGGCGGGCCCAAAGCAATCAGCCCCAGCATTTT
j_call: TRBJ2-7; clone_size: few; d_call: TRBD1; v_call: TRBV28; cdr3_aa: CASSFVRGRLEQYF; cdr3_nt: TGTGCCAGCAGTTTCGTCAGGGGGCGTCTCGAGCAGTACTTC
j_call: TRBJ1-3; clone_size: NA; d_call: NA; v_call: TRBV6-5; cdr3_aa: CASRDSLSGNTIYF; cdr3_nt: TGTGCCAGCAGGGACAGTCTCTCTGGAAACACCATATATTTT
j_call: TRBJ2-1; clone_size: NA; d_call: TRBD2; v_call: TRBV10-2; cdr3_aa: CASRAGAYNEQFF; cdr3_nt: TGCGCCAGCAGAGCGGGAGCGTACAATGAGCAGTTCTTC
j_call: TRBJ1-1; clone_size: few; d_call: NA; v_call: TRBV3-1/TRBV3-2; cdr3_aa: CASSQTGNTEAFF; cdr3_nt: TGTGCCAGCAGCCAAACAGGGAACACTGAAGCTTTCTTT
j_call: TRBJ2-1; clone_size: NA; d_call: NA; v_call: TRBV21-1; cdr3_aa: CASSNRGGDPDDTHNEQFF; cdr3_nt: TGTGCCAGCAGCAATCGGGGTGGGGATCCTGACGACACACACAATGAGCAGTTCTTC
j_call: TRBJ2-7; clone_size: NA; d_call: TRBD1; v_call: TRBV7-9; cdr3_aa: CASSLGQGAYEQYF; cdr3_nt: TGTGCCAGCAGCTTGGGACAGGGGGCTTACGAGCAGTACTTC